A single sample gave rise to the 27 T cell receptor beta chains below, sequenced in a study of cytomegalovirus exposure and HLA in healthy donors. Use of 60 Vbeta and 13 Jbeta primers characterized the PCR. TCRdb's copy holds only in-frame clones and misses some; the assay was immunoSEQ multiplex PCR. The sample lists some 150,000 clones; about 77% were seen once. The sample was PBMCs. These receptors came from a woman in her thirties or forties in good health and CMV-seronegative.

This clone came up a few times. The chain employs TRBV7-3 and TRBJ1-1; D unresolved. Deletions cut 5 bases from V and 2 bases from J, with 12 bases between. This CDR3 is built from 14 residues. Per the germline V gene, CDR1 is SGHTA and CDR2 is FQGTGA. The CDR3 region has the DNA TGTGCCAGCAGCCCCCTAGGAGGTAACACTGAAGCTTTCTTT. It translates to CASSPLGGNTEAFF.

The rearrangement uses TRBV27 and TRBJ1-5; TRBD1 might be the D (6 bases). V was shortened by 3 bases and J by 3 bases, with 12 bases between the two germline ends. The CDR3 loop spans 15 amino acids. The germline CDR1 and CDR2 sequences are MNHEY and SMNVEV (reference sequence). CDR3 sequence (DNA): TGTGCCAGCAGTTTCGTCGGACAGCTCAATCAGCCCCAGCATTTT. This translates into CASSFVGQLNQPQHF.

The chain recombines TRBV14 with TRBJ2-3; TRBD2 agrees at 8 bases. Germline V gives CDR1 SGHDN, CDR2 FVKESK. CDR3 length: 15 amino acids. V shed 0 bases and J 6 bases; nucleotides not matched to a gene: 5. CDR3 coding DNA: TGTGCCAGCAGCCAAGAGTTAGCGGGGTTGGATACGCAGTATTTT. It is translated as CASSQELAGLDTQYF.

This clone appeared once. The rearrangement uses TRBV27 and TRBJ1-2, with 9 bases aligning to TRBD1. The CDR3 is 15 residues long. The V gene end was trimmed by 10 bases and the J gene end by 4 bases; junction bases not matched to a gene: 13. Germline CDR1 and CDR2: MNHEY and SMNVEV (reference sequence). CDR3 nucleotide sequence: TGTGCCACCTTCGGGACAGGGCCCAAAGTCTATGGCTACACCTTC. Its protein product is CATFGTGPKVYGYTF.

This chain joins TRBV6-1 and TRBJ1-5; no reliable D call. The CDR3 loop spans 13 amino acids. Germline loops: CDR1 MNHNS, CDR2 SASEGT. The V gene lost 7 bases and the J gene lost 6 bases, with 13 bases spanning the gap. CDR3 nucleotides: TGTGCCAGCATTTCGAGGAATACTCAGCCCCAGCATTTT. Its protein product is CASISRNTQPQHF.

The chain recombines TRBV11-1 with TRBJ2-5, with 9 positions matching TRBD1. With V trimmed by 3 bases and J by 5 bases, 4 bases remained unmatched. Germline assignment: CDR1 SGHAT and CDR2 FQDESV (reference sequence). The CDR3 totals 14 residues. CDR3 in amino acids: CASSFTGGGETQYF. CDR3 nucleotides: TGTGCCAGCAGCTTTACAGGGGGCGGCGAGACCCAGTACTTC.

Only one count was recorded for this clone. The chain couples TRBV28 to TRBJ1-1; maybe TRBD1 (6 bases). The V gene's germline CDR1 is MDHEN and CDR2 SYDVKM. The CDR3 contains 16 residues. V was trimmed by 2 bases and J by 0 bases, leaving 13 bases between them. CDR3 coding DNA: TGTGCCAGCAGTTTAATTGGACAGTTAATGAACACTGAAGCTTTCTTT. Protein sequence: CASSLIGQLMNTEAFF.

The chain employs TRBV29-1 and TRBJ1-3, with a tentative D call TRBD1 (5 bases). Germline lookup yields CDR1 SQVTM and CDR2 ANQGSEA. The CDR3 is 13 amino acids. V shed 4 bases and J shed 0 bases, with 7 bases lying between them. CDR3 region: CSVAQGSGNTIYF. CDR3 DNA sequence: TGCAGCGTTGCTCAGGGCTCTGGAAACACCATATATTTT.

The chain is built from TRBV4-1 and TRBJ2-3; 7 bases match TRBD1. V lost 3 bases to trimming and J lost 6 bases; unmatched junction nucleotides: 3. The germline V gene has CDR1 MGHRA and CDR2 YSYEKL. The CDR3 spans 13 residues. The CDR3 DNA sequence: TGCGCCAGCAGCCAGAGGGGGCTGGATACGCAGTATTTT. Its protein is CASSQRGLDTQYF.

The sample holds one count of this clone. The chain combines TRBV5-1 with TRBJ2-7; TRBD2 matches at 7 bases. J gave up 2 bases and V 0 bases, and 5 bases lay outside the gene matches. In germline, CDR1 is SGHRS, CDR2 YFSETQ. CDR3 length equals 15 residues. The CDR3 reads CASSLGGGVPYEQYF. The CDR3 nucleotides are TGCGCCAGCAGCTTGGGGGGAGGGGTTCCCTACGAGCAGTACTTC.

This clone was seen more than once but under ten times. The chain joins TRBV5-4 to TRBJ1-1; 8 bases are shared with TRBD1. The V gene's germline CDR1 is SGHNT and CDR2 YYREEE (reference sequence). This CDR3 comprises 14 residues. The trim removed 0 bases at V and 4 bases at J, leaving 2 bases unmatched. The CDR3 here is CASSLGQGPTEAFF. CDR3 sequence (DNA): TGTGCCAGCAGCTTGGGACAGGGGCCCACTGAAGCTTTCTTT.

For the CDR3, the DNA is TGTGCTAGTGGTCCCCCCCCTCCCTACCCAGGCGATGAGCAGTTCTTC. It encodes CASGPPPPYPGDEQFF. This chain links TRBV12-5 with TRBJ2-1; no firm D call. CDR1 LGHNT and CDR2 FRNRAP come from the germline V gene. This CDR3 has 16 amino acids. Trimming took off 5 bases at V and 8 bases at J, with 22 bases between the two ends.

V gene TRBV6-1 combines with J gene TRBJ2-7, with a weak D call TRBD2 (5 bases). V lost 8 bases, J lost 12 bases, and 14 bases lay in between. This CDR3 has 10 residues. Germline V gene sequence: CDR1 MNHNS, CDR2 SASEGT. The CDR3 DNA sequence: TGTGCCAGCTTCAACTGGAGGTGGTACTTC. Its protein product is CASFNWRWYF.

This clone was observed a handful of times. The J gene is TRBJ1-6, the V gene TRBV5-6; D ambiguous. The V gene lost 4 bases and the J gene lost 7 bases, with 9 bases spanning the gap. This CDR3 spans 13 amino acids. Germline values: CDR1 SGHDT, CDR2 YYEEEE. CDR3 nucleotides: TGTGCCAGCAGCGGGAGGGAAAATTCACCCCTCCACTTT. Residues: CASSGRENSPLHF.

The V call is TRBV7-9, the J call TRBJ2-1; no firm D call. Germline V lookup: CDR1 SEHNR, CDR2 FQNEAQ (reference sequence). The CDR3 is made up of 17 amino acids. V shed 3 bases and J shed 0 bases, with 15 bases lying between them. In DNA, the CDR3 is TGTGCCAGCAGCTTCAACAAGGCTCGGAGCTCCTACAATGAGCAGTTCTTC. Its translation: CASSFNKARSSYNEQFF.

This sequence joins TRBV4-2 and TRBJ1-4, with D possibly TRBD1 on 6 matching bases. The CDR3 consists of 17 residues. CDR1 LGHNA and CDR2 YNFKEQ come from the germline V gene. V was cut by 0 bases and J by 4 bases, with 15 bases left in between. The CDR3 loop reads CASSQDSGASYNEKLFF. The DNA for the CDR3 is TGTGCCAGCAGCCAAGATTCAGGGGCGTCCTATAATGAAAAACTGTTTTTT.

This clone was counted only a few times. The V gene is TRBV7-6, the J gene TRBJ1-1, with D tentatively TRBD1 (5 bases). Per germline, CDR1 SGHVS and CDR2 FNYEAQ. There are 14 residues in the CDR3. V lost 6 bases and J 5 bases, leaving 16 bases between the germline ends. CDR3 in amino acids: CASRRGDSSTEAFF. The CDR3 DNA reads as TGTGCCAGCAGGCGAGGGGACTCGAGTACTGAAGCTTTCTTT.

This clone came up a few times. CDR3 sequence (DNA): TGTGCCAGCAGCTTAGAGGGGGGTTCTGCTGGGGCCAACGTCCTGACTTTC. Its translation: CASSLEGGSAGANVLTF. The rearrangement joins TRBV11-2 to TRBJ2-6; a possible D gene is TRBD2 (6 bases). This CDR3 region has 17 residues. V lost 0 bases to trimming and J lost 2 bases, with 11 bases between them. Germline CDR1 reads SGHAT; CDR2 reads FQNNGV. The full variable domain, its missing parts supplied by reference TRBV11-2 and TRBJ2-6, is EAGVAQSPRYKIIEKRQSVAFWCNPISGHATLYWYQQILGQGPKLLIQFQNNGVVDDSQLPKDRFSAERLKGVDSTLKIQPAKLEDSAVYLCASSLEGGSAGANVLTFGAGSRLTVL.

The chain uses TRBV6-5 and TRBJ2-3, with D unresolved. The germline V and J ends were trimmed by 0 bases and 0 bases, with 4 bases remaining between them. The CDR3 is 14 residues long. Germline V gene lookup returns CDR1 MNHEY and CDR2 SVGAGI. The CDR3 nucleotides read TGTGCCAGCAGTTACTCGACTAGCACAGATACGCAGTATTTT. This translates into CASSYSTSTDTQYF.

The rearrangement uses TRBV25-1 and TRBJ2-2; TRBD2 aligns across 11 bases. Losses at the gene ends were 3 bases for V and 6 bases for J; bases not matched to a gene: 3. Germline V gene data show CDR1 as MGHDK and CDR2 as SYGVNS. This CDR3 has 15 residues. The CDR3 DNA follows: TGTGCCAGCAGTGACATGGGACTAGCGGCCGGGGAGCTGTTTTTT. This encodes CASSDMGLAAGELFF. The full variable domain, completed using reference TRBV25-1 and TRBJ2-2, is EADIYQTPRYLVIGTGKKITLECSQTMGHDKMYWYQQDPGMELHLIHYSYGVNSTEKGDLSSESTVSRIRTEHFPLTLESARPSHTSQYLCASSDMGLAAGELFFGEGSRLTVL.

The gene calls are TRBV11-2 and TRBJ1-2; weak D call: TRBD1 (5 bases). Trimming left V 5 bases short and J 0 bases short, with 7 bases between. Germline CDR1 reads SGHAT; CDR2 reads FQNNGV. The CDR3 extends over 13 amino acids. This CDR3 reads CASSRQPNYGYTF. The CDR3 coding sequence is TGTGCCAGCAGCCGACAGCCTAACTATGGCTACACCTTC. Supplemented by reference TRBV11-2 and TRBJ1-2, the full variable domain reads EAGVAQSPRYKIIEKRQSVAFWCNPISGHATLYWYQQILGQGPKLLIQFQNNGVVDDSQLPKDRFSAERLKGVDSTLKIQPAKLEDSAVYLCASSRQPNYGYTFGSGTRLTVV.

The genes are TRBV6-5 and TRBJ1-2, with TRBD1 as a possible D gene (6 bases). V lost 0 bases to trimming and J lost 7 bases, with 15 bases between them. There are 15 residues in the CDR3. Germline CDR1 is MNHEY and CDR2 is SVGAGI. The CDR3 here is CASSYSPTGAAGYTF. The CDR3, as DNA: TGTGCCAGCAGTTACTCGCCGACAGGAGCGGCTGGCTACACCTTC.

This clone was recorded only once. The J gene is TRBJ2-5, the V gene TRBV7-9; 14 nucleotides agree with TRBD2. This CDR3 comprises 16 residues. Germline CDR1 and CDR2: SEHNR and FQNEAQ (reference sequence). V gave up 5 bases and J gave up 4 bases; unmatched junction bases: 6. The DNA for the CDR3 is TGTGCCAGCAGCCCCGGGACTAGCGGGGGTATAGAGACCCAGTACTTC. Its protein is CASSPGTSGGIETQYF.

The chain employs TRBV30 and TRBJ1-5, with a tentative D call TRBD1 (5 bases). The CDR3 loop spans 18 amino acids. Germline V gene sequence: CDR1 GTSNPN, CDR2 SVGIG (reference sequence). Trimming shortened V by 0 bases and J by 1 base, and 19 bases separated the two germline ends. CDR3 nucleotide sequence: TGTGCCTGGAGTGTATCCGGGTCTGGGGCTTACAGCAATCAGCCCCAGCATTTT. Protein: CAWSVSGSGAYSNQPQHF.

The chain couples TRBV6-5 to TRBJ2-7; D unresolved. Trimming cost V 10 bases and J 1 base, with 17 bases left between them. From germline, CDR1 is MNHEY and CDR2 SVGAGI. The CDR3 contains 14 residues. The CDR3 sequence is CATGAAPYSYEQYF. As DNA, the CDR3 is TGTGCCACCGGTGCGGCCCCGTATTCCTACGAGCAGTACTTC.

This chain links TRBV6-5 with TRBJ2-7; 7 bases are shared with TRBD1. After removal of 4 bases from V and 2 bases from J, the junction contained 5 bases not matched to a gene. In germline, CDR1 is MNHEY, CDR2 SVGAGI. The CDR3 has 14 residues. This CDR3 is CASSSPGQTYEQYF. The CDR3 DNA sequence: TGTGCCAGCAGTTCTCCGGGACAGACCTACGAGCAGTACTTC.

The chain recombines TRBV29-1 with TRBJ2-1; 7 nucleotides agree with TRBD2. This CDR3 comprises 17 residues. Looked up from germline, CDR1 is SQVTM and CDR2 is ANQGSEA. V dropped 5 bases and J dropped 0; count of bases not matched to a gene: 13. CDR3 coding DNA: TGCAGCGTTTATCTCCCGCGCGGGGGTAGCTCCTACAATGAGCAGTTCTTC. Its protein product is CSVYLPRGGSSYNEQFF.